This TCR beta chain originates from a study of follicular helper T cells after annual influenza vaccination. Study conclusions and caveats: Recurrent ICOS+CD38+ cTfh clonotypes included tetramer and AIM influenza-specific ones. Day 7 ICOS+CD38+ clones later appeared mostly in ICOS-CD38- cTfh.

The CDR3 spans 15 residues. CDR1 and CDR2 from the germline V gene are SGHRS and YFSETQ. V was clipped by 2 bases and J by 3 bases, with 12 bases between them. The sample's time point: 2015-2016 season, pre-vaccination. About this clone: Its target is not known.

Generated by immunoSEQ multiplex PCR, the TCRdb table keeps only in-frame clones and is missing some. This sample has about 10,000 clones; around 85% occur once, and the top ten carry around 3.4%. The sequencing here drew on CXCR5+ CD38- circulating T follicular helper cells from blood, taken on the day of influenza vaccination. Documented subset: circulating Tfh, non-naive CD4+CXCR5+PD-1+ (ICOS+CD38+ or ICOS-CD38-). This receptor was taken from an adult who received the influenza vaccine. The chain carries TRBV5-1 and TRBJ2-1, with unresolved D. The CDR3 loop reads CASSFGTVGYNEQFF. The DNA for the CDR3 is TGCGCCAGCAGCTTTGGAACAGTAGGCTACAATGAGCAGTTCTTC.